This T cell receptor (beta chain) comes out of a study of patients and donors after allogeneic stem cell transplantation. Germline loops: CDR1 MDHEN, CDR2 SYDVKM. The CDR3 extends over 12 amino acids. The V end lost 3 bases, the J end lost 10 bases, and 10 bases lay between the germline ends. TCRdb re-derived calls from the RT-PCR reads in MiXCR, one entry per CDR3 protein. The repertoire consists of about 16,000 distinct CDR3 sequences, with 25% to 30% occurring once and the leading ten covering 36%. This clonotype qualifies as large. This TCR came from a human donor who was either an allogeneic HSCT recipient or a stem cell or donor lymphocyte infusion donor (not recorded which). It is not recorded whose cells these are; they may come from a transplant donor. V is TRBV28 and J is TRBJ1-5, with D unresolved. The sequencing sample was made of blood, either unsorted or a sorted T cell fraction (not recorded which). The CDR3 DNA sequence: TGTGCCAGCAGTTTGAGTAGGGAACCCCAGCATTTT. Translated: CASSLSREPQHF.